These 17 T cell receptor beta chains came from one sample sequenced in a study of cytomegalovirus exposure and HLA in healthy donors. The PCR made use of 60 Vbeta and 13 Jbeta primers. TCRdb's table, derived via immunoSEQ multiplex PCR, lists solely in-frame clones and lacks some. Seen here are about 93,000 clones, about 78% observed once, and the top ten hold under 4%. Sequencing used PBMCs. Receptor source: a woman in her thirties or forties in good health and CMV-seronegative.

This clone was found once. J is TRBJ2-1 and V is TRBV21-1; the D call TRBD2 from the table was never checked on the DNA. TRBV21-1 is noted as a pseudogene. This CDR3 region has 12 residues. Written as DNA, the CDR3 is TGTGCCAGCATCTCTACTCACAATGAGCAGTTCTTC. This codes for CASISTHNEQFF.

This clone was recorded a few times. The CDR3 nucleotides read TGTGCCAGCAGCTTGGAGGGACTAGCGTTCCAAGAGACCCAGTACTTC. Protein: CASSLEGLAFQETQYF. The J gene is TRBJ2-5, the V gene TRBV5-6; 10 nucleotides align to TRBD2. Trimming cost V 0 bases and J 1 base; bases outside gene matches: 3. Germline CDR1 and CDR2: SGHDT and YYEEEE. CDR3 length: 16 amino acids.

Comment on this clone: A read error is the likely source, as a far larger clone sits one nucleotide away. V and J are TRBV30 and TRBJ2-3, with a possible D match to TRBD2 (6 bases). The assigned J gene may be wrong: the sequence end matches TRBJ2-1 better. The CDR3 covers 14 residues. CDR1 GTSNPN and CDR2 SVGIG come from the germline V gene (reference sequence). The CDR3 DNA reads TGTGCCTCCAGAGCTAGCGTGAGTATGCATGAGCAGTTCTTC. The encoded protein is CASRASVSMHEQFF.

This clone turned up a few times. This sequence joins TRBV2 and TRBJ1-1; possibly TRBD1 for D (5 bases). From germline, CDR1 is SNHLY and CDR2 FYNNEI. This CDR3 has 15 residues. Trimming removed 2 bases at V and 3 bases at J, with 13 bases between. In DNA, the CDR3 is TGTGCCAGCAGTGAATCCCCGGACACGGACACTGAAGCTTTCTTT. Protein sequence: CASSESPDTDTEAFF.

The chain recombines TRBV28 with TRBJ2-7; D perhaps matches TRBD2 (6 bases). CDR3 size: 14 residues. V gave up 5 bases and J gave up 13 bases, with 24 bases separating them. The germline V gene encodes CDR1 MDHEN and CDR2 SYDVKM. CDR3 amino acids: CASSPDSFGGQEYF. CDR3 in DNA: TGTGCCAGCAGTCCTGACTCCTTCGGGGGTCAAGAATACTTC. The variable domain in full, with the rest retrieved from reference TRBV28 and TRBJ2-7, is DVKVTQSSRYLVKRTGEKVFLECVQDMDHENMFWYRQDPGLGLRLIYFSYDVKMKEKGDIPEGYSVSREKKERFSLILESASTNQTSMYLCASSPDSFGGQEYFGPGTRLTVT.

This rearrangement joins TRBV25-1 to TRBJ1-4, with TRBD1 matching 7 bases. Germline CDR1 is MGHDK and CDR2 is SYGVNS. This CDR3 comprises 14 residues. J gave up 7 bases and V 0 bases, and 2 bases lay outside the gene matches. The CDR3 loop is CASSEYRGAEKLFF. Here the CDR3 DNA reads TGTGCCAGCAGTGAATACAGGGGGGCTGAAAAACTGTTTTTT.

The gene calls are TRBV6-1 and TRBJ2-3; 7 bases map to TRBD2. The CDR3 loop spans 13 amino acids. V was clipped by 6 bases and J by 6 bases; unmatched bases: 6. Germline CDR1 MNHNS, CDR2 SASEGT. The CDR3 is CASSDRGVDTQYF. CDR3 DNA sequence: TGTGCCAGCAGCGACCGGGGGGTGGATACGCAGTATTTT.

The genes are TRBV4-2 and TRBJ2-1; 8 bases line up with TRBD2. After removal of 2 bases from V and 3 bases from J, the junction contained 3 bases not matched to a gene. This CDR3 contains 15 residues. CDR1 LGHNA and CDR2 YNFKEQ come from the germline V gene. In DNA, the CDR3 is TGTGCCAGCAGCCAAACTAGCGGAGACTACAATGAGCAGTTCTTC. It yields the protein CASSQTSGDYNEQFF.

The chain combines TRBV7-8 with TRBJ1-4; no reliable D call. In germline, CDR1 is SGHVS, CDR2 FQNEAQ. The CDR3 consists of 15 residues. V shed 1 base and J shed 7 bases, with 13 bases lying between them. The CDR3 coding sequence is TGTGCCAGCAGCTTAGAGGTCAGGCCACGTGAAAAACTGTTTTTT. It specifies CASSLEVRPREKLFF. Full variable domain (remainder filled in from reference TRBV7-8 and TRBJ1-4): GAGVSQSPRYKVAKRGQDVALRCDPISGHVSLFWYQQALGQGPEFLTYFQNEAQLDKSGLPSDRFFAERPEGSVSTLKIQRTQQEDSAVYLCASSLEVRPREKLFFGSGTQLSVL.

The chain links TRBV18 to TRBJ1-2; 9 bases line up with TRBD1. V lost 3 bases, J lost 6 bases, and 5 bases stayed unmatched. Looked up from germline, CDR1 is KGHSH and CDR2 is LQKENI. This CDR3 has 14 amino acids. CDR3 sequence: CASSPRTGADGYTF. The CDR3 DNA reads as TGTGCCAGCTCACCTAGGACAGGGGCAGATGGCTACACCTTC.

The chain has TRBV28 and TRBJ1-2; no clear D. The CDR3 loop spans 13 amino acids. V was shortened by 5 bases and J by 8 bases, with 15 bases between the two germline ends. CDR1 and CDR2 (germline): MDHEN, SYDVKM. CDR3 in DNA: TGTGCCAGCAGTCCCCCAGTGACCAGGGGCTACACCTTC. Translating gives CASSPPVTRGYTF.

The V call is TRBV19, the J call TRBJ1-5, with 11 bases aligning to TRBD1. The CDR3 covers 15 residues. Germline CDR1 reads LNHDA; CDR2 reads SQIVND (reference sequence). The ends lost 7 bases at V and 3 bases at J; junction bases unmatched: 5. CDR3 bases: TGTGCCAGTACCAGGACAGGGGGCATCAATCAGCCCCAGCATTTT. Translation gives CASTRTGGINQPQHF.

CDR3 residues: CASSLGQGGRTNEKLFF. As DNA, the CDR3 is TGTGCCAGCAGCCTCGGACAGGGGGGGCGGACTAATGAAAAACTGTTTTTT. The rearrangement links TRBV7-2 to TRBJ1-4, with TRBD1 matching over 10 bases. CDR3 size: 17 residues. After removal of 5 bases from V and 2 bases from J, the junction contained 8 bases not matched to a gene. CDR1 is SGHTA and CDR2 is FQGNSA in the germline V gene.

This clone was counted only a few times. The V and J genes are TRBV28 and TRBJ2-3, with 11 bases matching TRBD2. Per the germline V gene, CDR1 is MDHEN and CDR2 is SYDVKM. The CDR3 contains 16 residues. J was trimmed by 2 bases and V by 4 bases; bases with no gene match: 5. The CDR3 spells CASSSGLAETTDTQYF. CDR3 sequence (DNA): TGTGCCAGCAGTTCGGGACTAGCGGAGACCACAGATACGCAGTATTTT.

The CDR3 sequence: CASSYSRNRINYGYTF. CDR3 DNA: TGTGCCAGCAGTTACTCCCGAAACAGGATCAACTATGGCTACACCTTC. The genes are TRBV6-5 and TRBJ1-2, with D tentatively TRBD1 (5 bases). Trimming took 0 bases from V and 2 from J, leaving 13 bases between them. CDR3 length equals 16 residues. From germline, CDR1 is MNHEY and CDR2 SVGAGI.

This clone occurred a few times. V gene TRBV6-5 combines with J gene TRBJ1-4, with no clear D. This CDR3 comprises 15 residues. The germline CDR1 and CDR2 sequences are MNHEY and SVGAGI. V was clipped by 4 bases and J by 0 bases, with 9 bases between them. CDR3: CASSSGRTTNEKLFF. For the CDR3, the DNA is TGTGCCAGCAGTTCTGGGAGGACAACTAATGAAAAACTGTTTTTT.

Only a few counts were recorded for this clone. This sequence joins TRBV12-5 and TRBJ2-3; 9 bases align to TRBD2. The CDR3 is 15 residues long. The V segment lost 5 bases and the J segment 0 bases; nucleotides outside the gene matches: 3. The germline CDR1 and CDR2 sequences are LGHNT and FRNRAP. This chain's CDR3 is CASGPSGMSTDTQYF. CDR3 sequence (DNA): TGTGCTAGTGGTCCTAGCGGGATGAGCACAGATACGCAGTATTTT.